The entry below gives a single T cell receptor (beta chain) sequence along with its context. The sample belongs to a study of CD8 T cells in Susac syndrome. Sequencing targeted TCR beta in blood CD8+ and CD4+ T cells. Bulk CD8+ and CD4+ cells came from magnetic negative isolation; CD8+ TEMRA by FACS. When the RNA was reverse transcribed, random hexamers were used with an input of roughly 0.45 to 1 ug. The TCR beta CDR3 was amplified by immunoSEQ multiplex PCR across 54 Vbeta, 13 Jbeta. A single record per CDR3 protein comes from TCRdb applying MiXCR to the immunoSEQ multiplex PCR reads. The sample yields 25,000 to 30,000 distinct CDR3 sequences, around 95% seen once. The sequence was collected from a human donor in good health. Material: CD8+ T cells from PBMCs.

The CDR3 loop reads CASSFGIPGDGYTF. The CDR3 DNA follows: TGTGCCAGCAGTTTCGGGATTCCAGGGGATGGCTACACCTTC. The chain links TRBV2 to TRBJ1-2; D is perhaps TRBD1 (6 bases). Germline V gives CDR1 SNHLY, CDR2 FYNNEI. V lost 5 bases, J lost 6 bases, and 16 bases lay in between. The CDR3 runs 14 residues. Together with reference TRBV2 and TRBJ1-2, the CDR3 gives the full variable domain: EPEVTQTPSHQVTQMGQEVILRCVPISNHLYFYWYRQILGQKVEFLVSFYNNEISEKSEIFDDQFSVERPDGSNFTLKIRSTKLEDSAMYFCASSFGIPGDGYTFGSGTRLTVV.